This T cell receptor beta chain is from a study of CD8+ T cells in alopecia areata. CDR1 is SNHLY, CDR2 FYNNEI, per germline. This CDR3 spans 11 amino acids. RNA was isolated and reverse transcribed to cDNA, the sequencing template. Clones were sequenced by immunoSEQ multiplex PCR, and TCRdb holds only the in-frame ones, with some missing. The table has approximately 150,000 clones, about two thirds seen once. Points on this clone: One end of the junction varies from germline; a read error may be responsible.

The sequenced sample was CD8+ T cells sorted from blood. This sequence was found in a human donor in good health. This chain joins TRBV2 and TRBJ2-7; D is undetermined. Here the CDR3 DNA reads TGTGCCAGCAGGGAAGCGCTGACGCAGTACTTC. This codes for CASREALTQYF.